A single sample gave rise to the 11 T cell receptor beta chains below, sequenced in a study of T cell clonality in common variable immunodeficiency. Data came from immunoSEQ multiplex PCR; TCRdb stores just in-frame clones and leaves some out. The sample presents around 40,000 clones, none singletons. Findings and limits, study-wide: In common variable immunodeficiency, TCR beta chains reportedly carried fewer deletions and N-nucleotide insertions.

No antigen has been assigned to these receptors. The sequenced material came from peripheral blood mononuclear cells. The receptors derive from a human donor with common variable immunodeficiency.

The sample holds a few counts of this clone. The sequenced fragment ends 3 residues before the CDR3 boundary, so the rest is inferred from the germline J gene. This sequence joins TRBV6-2 or TRBV6-3 and TRBJ1-2, with D perhaps TRBD1 (5 bases). CDR3 length equals 12 residues. Per germline, CDR1 MNHEY and CDR2 SVGEGT. CDR3 sequence reads: CASSTLGVGYTF. The covered CDR3 bases are TGTGCCAGCAGCACCCTAGGGGTCGGC.

This clone appeared many times. The CDR3 goes on 3 residues after the read ends, and that part is filled in from the germline J gene. V gene TRBV18 combines with J gene TRBJ1-4; D unresolved. The V end lost 6 bases, the J end lost 5 bases, and 16 bases lay between the germline ends. This CDR3 contains 15 residues. Germline CDR1 reads KGHSH; CDR2 reads LQKENI. The sequenced CDR3 bases are TGTGCCAGCTCCTTAAATCTTGAACTGAATGAAAAA. Translation: CASSLNLELNEK. In full, the CDR3 is CASSLNLELNEKLFF.

This clone has a handful of counts. The read ends 3 residues shy of where the CDR3 ends; the end is completed using the germline J gene. This chain links TRBV2 with TRBJ1-1, with TRBD1 as a possible D gene (5 bases). The CDR3 covers 12 residues. Germline V CDR1 and CDR2: SNHLY, FYNNEI. The CDR3 DNA, read in part, is TGTGCCAGCAGTCGGGACTCTCAAGAA. It is translated as CASSRDSQE. The CDR3 as a whole reads CASSRDSQEAFF.

The sample holds many counts of this clone. The CDR3 loop is CAWSRQGAPQETQYF. The CDR3 bases that were read are TGTGCCTGGAGCCGACAGGGTGCACCCCAAGAGACC. The chain employs TRBV30 and TRBJ2-5, with TRBD1 identical over 7 bases. With the read ending 3 residues before the CDR3 end, the germline J gene is used to fill in that end. V shed 3 bases and J 1 base; nucleotides not matched to a gene: 8. The CDR3 has 15 amino acids. Germline V gives CDR1 GTSNPN, CDR2 SVGIG (reference sequence).

Regarding this clone: The sequenced fragment ends 3 residues before the CDR3 boundary, so the rest is inferred from the germline J gene. This rearrangement joins TRBV19 to TRBJ2-2; the match to TRBD2 covers 7 bases. The germline CDR1 and CDR2 sequences are LNHDA and SQIVND (reference sequence). CDR3 size: 18 residues. The ends lost 6 bases at V and 2 bases at J; junction bases unmatched: 15. CDR3 amino acids: CASSAILLAPFNTGELFF. The sequenced CDR3 bases are TGTGCCAGTAGCGCAATCTTACTAGCGCCATTTAACACCGGGGAG.

This clone was seen more than once but under ten times. CDR3 sequence: CASSLASGIFYEQYF. The DNA read from the CDR3 is TGCGCCAGCAGCTTGGCTAGCGGGATATTCTACGAG. The chain has TRBV5-1 and TRBJ2-7; 9 bases match TRBD2. The read gets to within 3 residues of the CDR3 end, and the germline J gene fills in the rest. Germline V gene data show CDR1 as SGHRS and CDR2 as YFSETQ. V was pared by 0 bases and J by 3 bases, with 4 bases of the junction left unmatched. This CDR3 is built from 15 residues.

The sample holds many counts of this clone. Read data end 3 residues before the CDR3 end; the end is taken from the germline J gene. The J gene is TRBJ1-1, the V gene TRBV5-4, with TRBD1 matching 7 bases. The ends lost 4 bases at V and 3 bases at J; junction bases unmatched: 12. The CDR3 spans 16 residues. The germline V gene has CDR1 SGHNT and CDR2 YYREEE (reference sequence). The part of the CDR3 DNA that was read is TGTGCCAGCAGCACTCCCTCGCCAGGGGGTCACACTGAA. Translating gives CASSTPSPGGHTE. The full-length CDR3 reads as CASSTPSPGGHTEAFF.

Concerning this clone itself: The read falls 3 residues short of the CDR3 end, and the missing part is taken from the germline J gene. The V call is TRBV19, the J call TRBJ1-6, with TRBD1 matching 7 bases. CDR1 and CDR2 from the germline V gene are LNHDA and SQIVND (reference sequence). Unmatched junction bases numbered 6, after V lost 6 bases and J lost 1 base. This CDR3 is 16 amino acids long. Here the CDR3 reads CASSPRGQSYNSPLHF. The covered CDR3 bases are TGTGCCAGTAGCCCAAGGGGGCAATCCTATAATTCACCC.

This clone was counted many times. Read data end 3 residues before the CDR3 end; the end is taken from the germline J gene. V and J are TRBV7-6 and TRBJ2-5; D might be TRBD2 (5 bases). Germline CDR1 SGHVS, CDR2 FNYEAQ. Trimming removed 1 base at V and 2 bases at J, with 17 bases between. The CDR3 length is 17 residues. CDR3 DNA, as far as it was read: TGTGCCAGCAGCTTAGATTTTCGCCAGGACTTTCAAGAGACC. Translating gives CASSLDFRQDFQET. The full CDR3 is CASSLDFRQDFQETQYF.

Details on this clone: The read ends 3 residues before the CDR3 terminus; that terminus is restored from the germline J gene. V and J are TRBV6-2 or TRBV6-3 and TRBJ2-5, with D possibly TRBD1 on 7 matching bases. This CDR3 has 17 amino acids. CDR1 MNHEY and CDR2 SVGEGT come from the germline V gene. V gave up 3 bases and J gave up 4 bases, with 21 bases separating them. CDR3 DNA, as far as it was read: TGTGCCAGCAGTTATAGCCCTGGACAGGCGGAGGGAGAGACC. Encoded protein: CASSYSPGQAEGET. The entire CDR3 protein is CASSYSPGQAEGETQYF.

This clone was seen ten or more times. With the read ending 3 residues before the CDR3 end, the germline J gene is used to fill in that end. V is TRBV7-3 and J is TRBJ2-1, with TRBD1 identical over 8 bases. V lost 5 bases to trimming and J lost 5 bases; unmatched junction nucleotides: 11. This CDR3 is 16 amino acids long. Germline CDR1 and CDR2: SGHTA and FQGTGA. The sequenced CDR3 bases are TGTGCCAGCAGCCGAGCGGGCGGGACAGGCAACAATGAG. This codes for CASSRAGGTGNNE. The entire CDR3 is CASSRAGGTGNNEQFF.